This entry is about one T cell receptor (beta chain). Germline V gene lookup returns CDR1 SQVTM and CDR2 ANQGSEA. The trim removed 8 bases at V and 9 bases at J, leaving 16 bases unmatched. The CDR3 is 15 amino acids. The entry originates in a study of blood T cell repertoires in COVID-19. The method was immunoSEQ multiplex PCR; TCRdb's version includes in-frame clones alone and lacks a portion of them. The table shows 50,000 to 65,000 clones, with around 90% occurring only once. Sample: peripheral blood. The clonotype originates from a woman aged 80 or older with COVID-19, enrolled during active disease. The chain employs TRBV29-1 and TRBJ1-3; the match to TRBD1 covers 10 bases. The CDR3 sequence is CSIKQGQGHEGTIYF. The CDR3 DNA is TGCAGCATCAAACAGGGACAGGGGCATGAGGGCACCATATATTTT.